These T cell receptor beta chains were read from a single sample in a study of CD8 T cells in ankylosing spondylitis. TCRdb itself ran the 5' RACE reads through MiXCR, one entry per CDR3 protein. Among about 800,000 distinct CDR3 sequences listed, about 10% were seen once. What was sequenced was blood, either unsorted or a sorted T cell fraction (not recorded which). These receptor sequences come from a male donor with ankylosing spondylitis. Each CDR3 is given with its conserved first and last residue. Each record gives: V gene, D gene, clone size, J gene, CDR3 DNA, CDR3 protein. D genes are given only for firm matches. Clone size is given for some rows only: seen once, a few or many times, or a class if the clone is expanded.

>TRBV27|NA|few|TRBJ1-6
TGTGCCAGCAGTACTAATCTTGGTTCACCCCTCCACTTT
CASSTNLGSPLHF
>TRBV12-3/TRBV12-4|TRBD1|NA|TRBJ1-5
TGTGCCAGCAGTGTCCGGACAGGGTCTTATAGCAATCAGCCCCAGCATTTT
CASSVRTGSYSNQPQHF
>TRBV20-1|TRBD2|NA|TRBJ2-1
TGCAGTGCTAGACCTACTAGCGGGGTGGGGTACAATGAGCAGTTCTTC
CSARPTSGVGYNEQFF
>TRBV6-1|TRBD1|few|TRBJ2-1
TGTGCCAGCAGTACGCTTGGGACAGGGGTAAGGGATGAGCAGTTCTTC
CASSTLGTGVRDEQFF
>TRBV7-2|NA|NA|TRBJ2-3
TGTGCCAGCAGCTTTAGCGCTACTAGCACAGATACGCAGTATTTT
CASSFSATSTDTQYF
>TRBV7-2|NA|NA|TRBJ2-7
TGTGCCAGCAGCTTTCTGGGGGCAGACTACGAGCAGTACTTC
CASSFLGADYEQYF
>TRBV29-1|TRBD1|few|TRBJ1-1
TGCAGCGCAATGTGGACAGGGGGCCTTACTGAAGCTTTCTTT
CSAMWTGGLTEAFF
>TRBV15|NA|few|TRBJ1-1
TGTGCCACCAGCAGAGATTCGGGGATCTTCTTT
CATSRDSGIFF
>TRBV6-1|TRBD2|many|TRBJ2-5
TGTGCCAGCAGCCCGGGACTAGCGGTCCTCCAAGAGACCCAGTACTTC
CASSPGLAVLQETQYF
>TRBV20-1|NA|NA|TRBJ1-1
TGCAGTGCACCCTCATTCTCCGGCGCTTTCTTT
CSAPSFSGAFF
>TRBV5-1|TRBD1|NA|TRBJ2-5
TGCGCCAGCAGCTCCGGGACAGGGAACCAAGAGACCCAGTACTTC
CASSSGTGNQETQYF
>TRBV4-3|NA|few|TRBJ1-6
TGCGCCAGCAGCCAAGATCCCAGGGGAGAAAATTCACCCCTCCACTTT
CASSQDPRGENSPLHF
>TRBV7-2|TRBD1|NA|TRBJ2-1
TGTGCCAGCAGCTACAGCTCCGGGACAGGGGACAATGAGCAGTTCTTC
CASSYSSGTGDNEQFF
>TRBV29-1|TRBD1|many|TRBJ2-7
TGCAGCGTAGCCCGGACAGGGTACGAGCAGTACTTC
CSVARTGYEQYF
>TRBV27|NA|few|TRBJ2-1
TGTGCCAGCAGCACCACAGCGTTTAGCTCCTACAATGAGCAGTTCTTC
CASSTTAFSSYNEQFF
>TRBV6-1|NA|few|TRBJ2-5
TGTGCCAGCAGTGAAGAACTAGTTAAAGAGACCCAGTACTTC
CASSEELVKETQYF
>TRBV20-1|TRBD1|few|TRBJ1-1
TGCAGTGCGCGACAGGGGGTCCGGGGCGCTGAAGCTTTCTTT
CSARQGVRGAEAFF
>TRBV7-2|NA|NA|TRBJ1-2
TGTGCCAGCAGCTTAGCGCCCTATGGCTACACCCGGGGGACCTTC
CASSLAPYGYTRGTF
>TRBV7-9|NA|many|TRBJ1-2
TGTGCCAGCAGCGCTTCCTCGGTTTGGAGCTTC
CASSASSVWSF
>TRBV7-9|TRBD1|few|TRBJ1-5
TGTGCCAGCAGCAGACAGGGGAATAGCAATCAGCCCCAGCATTTT
CASSRQGNSNQPQHF
>TRBV27|TRBD1|few|TRBJ1-5
TGTGCCAGCAGGGCTGGGACAGGGGTTGATCAGCCCCAGCATTTT
CASRAGTGVDQPQHF
>TRBV9|NA|few|TRBJ2-7
TGTGCCAGCAGCGTAGAACCCCTAGCCCACGAGCAGTACTTC
CASSVEPLAHEQYF
>TRBV25-1|NA|NA|TRBJ2-7
TGTGCCAGCAGGGGGACGAGGACGGGCGGCATCTACGAGCAGTACTTC
CASRGTRTGGIYEQYF
>TRBV27|TRBD1|few|TRBJ1-2
TGTGCCAGCAGTCCAGGGACAGCCTCTAACTATGGCTACACCTTC
CASSPGTASNYGYTF
>TRBV20-1|TRBD1|NA|TRBJ1-6
TGCAGTGCTAGAGATCCAGGACAGGGGGCAGAATCACCCCTCCACTTT
CSARDPGQGAESPLHF
>TRBV20-1|NA|NA|TRBJ2-2
TGCAGTGCTAACGTAGGGACCACCGGGGAGCTGTTTTTT
CSANVGTTGELFF
>TRBV20-1|NA|many|TRBJ2-1
TGCAGTGCTGATAGACAGCACAATGAGCAGTTCTTC
CSADRQHNEQFF
>TRBV6-1|NA|few|TRBJ1-2
TGTGCCAGCAGTGAAGGACAGCCTACTAACTATGGCTACACCTTC
CASSEGQPTNYGYTF
>TRBV20-1|NA|many|TRBJ2-6
TGCAGTGCTAGAGAGGGAACCGGGGCCAACGTCCTGACTTTC
CSAREGTGANVLTF
>TRBV4-1|NA|many|TRBJ2-2
TGCGCCAGCAGCCAGATCCACAGGGAGGCCGGGGAGCTGTTTTTT
CASSQIHREAGELFF
>TRBV3-1|TRBD1|few|TRBJ1-1
TGTGCCAGCAGCCAGGGCGGGGGGACAGGGGAAGCTTTCTTT
CASSQGGGTGEAFF
>TRBV6-1|NA|NA|TRBJ1-3
TGTGCCAGCACAGGCATGGGAGTAACTGGAAACACCATATATTTT
CASTGMGVTGNTIYF
>TRBV2|TRBD2|NA|TRBJ2-3
TGTGCCAGCAGTCGTTTATTAACTAGCGGCCGCAGCACAGATACGCAGTATTTT
CASSRLLTSGRSTDTQYF
>TRBV6-1|NA|NA|TRBJ2-3
TGTGCCGGCTCGGACAGCACAGATACGCAGTATTTT
CAGSDSTDTQYF
>TRBV6-5|NA|NA|TRBJ1-6
TGTGCCAGCAGTTATCCAGGAGGGGCTGGCTCACCCCTCCACTTT
CASSYPGGAGSPLHF
>TRBV20-1|NA|many|TRBJ2-3
TGCAGTGCCCGGAGGGGGACTGGAGATACGCAGTATTTT
CSARRGTGDTQYF
>TRBV2|TRBD1|few|TRBJ2-6
TGTGCCAGCAGCCGGACAGGACACTCTGGGGCCAACGTCCTGACTTTC
CASSRTGHSGANVLTF
>TRBV5-1|NA|NA|TRBJ2-1
TGCGCCAGCAGAACCTCTTCGCGGGGCCCGACCTACAATGAGCAGTTCTTC
CASRTSSRGPTYNEQFF
>TRBV5-1|NA|few|TRBJ1-2
TGCGCCAGCAGCTTGTTCCCAGCCCTACTTAGCTATGGCTACACCTTC
CASSLFPALLSYGYTF
>TRBV7-2|NA|NA|TRBJ2-7
TGTGCCAGCAGCGGAGCCGGGACACTGTACGAGCAGTACTTC
CASSGAGTLYEQYF
>TRBV6-6|NA|NA|TRBJ2-7
TGTGCCAGCAGTCCTCAGACCTACGAGCAGTACTTC
CASSPQTYEQYF
>TRBV7-2|NA|few|TRBJ2-1
TGTGCCAGCAGTACCGGGACGTTTACCTACAATGAGCAGTTCTTC
CASSTGTFTYNEQFF
>TRBV28|TRBD1|NA|TRBJ2-7
TGTGCCAGCAGTGTGGACAGGGGGGTCGAGCAGTACTTC
CASSVDRGVEQYF
>TRBV24-1|NA|NA|TRBJ2-5
TGTGCCACCAGTGACCCAGGGGACGCCCCAGGCGAGACCCAGTACTTC
CATSDPGDAPGETQYF
>TRBV6-5|NA|NA|TRBJ1-6
TGTGCCAGCAGTACCCGACAGTTAAGCTCCTATAATTCACCCCTCCACTTT
CASSTRQLSSYNSPLHF